The text below deals with one T cell receptor (beta chain). The antigen is undetermined. This entry belongs to a study of CD8+ T cells in alopecia areata. At the level of the study: Twice daily, treated patients received 5 to 10 mg of oral tofacitinib. Study-level results: Normal-skin resident alphabeta T cells also appear among scalp sample sequences.

Germline V gene lookup returns CDR1 SGHDT and CDR2 YYEEEE. V lost 0 bases and J 1 base, leaving 7 bases between the germline ends. CDR3 length: 14 amino acids. Following RNA extraction, reverse transcription yielded cDNA that acted as the sequencing template. Profiling relied on immunoSEQ multiplex PCR, and the TCRdb table lists in-frame clones only, not all of them. Here the sample spans roughly 250,000 clones, about 68% being singletons. The sequence derives from a human donor with alopecia areata. This chain links TRBV5-6 with TRBJ1-1; no firm D call. Source: CD4+ T cells sorted from blood, taken at week 0. The CDR3 loop reads CASSLVRQNTEAFF. The CDR3 nucleotides are TGTGCCAGCAGCTTGGTTCGACAGAACACTGAAGCTTTCTTT.